Each of the 22 T cell receptor beta chains below was sequenced from the same sample in a study of vaccination and CD4 T cells after COVID-19. With the Oncomine TCR Beta short-read assay, DNA from cultured CD4+ T cells was sequenced. TCRdb called the PCR reads again in MiXCR, with one record for every CDR3 protein. Here the sample spans fewer than 15,000 distinct CDR3 sequences, about two fifths being singletons. These receptors lack a known antigen. Treatment here: roughly ten-day PBMC culture with coronavirus spike peptide pools or control peptides (ViraFEST assay). The sequenced sample was CD4+ T cells from blood, cultured in vitro. These receptors all come from a human donor who had recovered from COVID-19.

The V call is TRBV20-1, the J call TRBJ2-3, with D perhaps matching TRBD2 (6 bases). The germline gives CDR1 DFQATT, CDR2 SNEGSKA (reference sequence). The CDR3 runs 14 residues. Trimming pared 3 bases from V and 2 bases from J, leaving 12 bases between. The CDR3 spells CSASYTGDTDTQYF. The CDR3 DNA reads as TGCAGTGCTAGCTACACGGGGGACACAGATACGCAGTATTTT.

The V call is TRBV27, the J call TRBJ1-5; TRBD1 might be the D (6 bases). The germline V gene encodes CDR1 MNHEY and CDR2 SMNVEV (reference sequence). There are 14 residues in the CDR3. V was pared by 3 bases and J by 2 bases, with 8 bases between. The CDR3 sequence: CASSLEGGNQPQHF. The CDR3 bases are TGTGCCAGCAGTTTGGAGGGGGGCAATCAGCCCCAGCATTTT.

In this sample, this clonotype turned up a few times. V and J are TRBV6-5 and TRBJ1-5; D call uncertain. Looked up from germline, CDR1 is MNHEY and CDR2 is SVGAGI. V was shortened by 6 bases and J by 5 bases, with 17 bases between the two germline ends. The CDR3 spans 15 residues. In DNA form, the CDR3 reads TGTGCCAGCAGATACGACCCGAGACCCGATCAGCCCCAGCATTTT. Translation gives CASRYDPRPDQPQHF.

This clonotype was seen a few times. The gene calls are TRBV20-1 and TRBJ1-2; D may be TRBD1 (6 bases). Germline lookup yields CDR1 DFQATT and CDR2 SNEGSKA (reference sequence). This CDR3 contains 18 residues. The V end lost 1 base, the J end lost 5 bases, and 26 bases lay between the germline ends. CDR3 coding DNA: TGCAGTGCTAGAGGTTATGACAGGACGGCTCCTCTTAAATATGGCTACACCTTC. Amino acid sequence: CSARGYDRTAPLKYGYTF.

The chain joins TRBV5-1 to TRBJ2-1, with no clear D. The CDR3 is 12 residues long. V lost 2 bases, J lost 0 bases, and 0 bases lay in between. CDR1 is SGHRS, CDR2 YFSETQ, per germline. The CDR3 nucleotides read TGCGCCAGCAGCTTCTCCTACAATGAGCAGTTCTTC. This gives the protein CASSFSYNEQFF.

This clonotype was seen a few times. This rearrangement joins TRBV6-1 to TRBJ2-1; TRBD1 matches at 7 bases. In germline, CDR1 is MNHNS, CDR2 SASEGT. V lost 7 bases to trimming and J lost 5 bases; unmatched junction nucleotides: 5. The CDR3 contains 13 residues. CDR3 bases: TGTGCCAGCACCCAGGGGGTTAACAATGAGCAGTTCTTC. Protein: CASTQGVNNEQFF.

The J gene is TRBJ2-1, the V gene TRBV7-8; 7 nucleotides line up with TRBD2. The CDR3 consists of 14 residues. CDR1 SGHVS and CDR2 FQNEAQ come from the germline V gene. The ends lost 3 bases at V and 3 bases at J; junction bases unmatched: 2. The CDR3 spells CASSFRTSYNEQFF. As DNA, the CDR3 is TGTGCCAGCAGCTTCCGGACTAGCTACAATGAGCAGTTCTTC.

This clonotype was seen more than once but under ten times. This chain connects TRBV6-2 or TRBV6-3 to TRBJ1-5, with D maybe TRBD1 (5 bases). The length of the CDR3 is 13 residues. The germline gives CDR1 MNHEY, CDR2 SVGEGT. The ends were cut back, 2 bases at V and 5 bases at J, with 7 bases in the middle. The CDR3: CASSYDSHQPQHF. CDR3 in DNA: TGTGCCAGCAGTTACGACAGCCATCAGCCCCAGCATTTT.

This clonotype has more than one count but fewer than ten. The chain employs TRBV20-1 and TRBJ1-2; possibly TRBD1 for D (5 bases). Between the trimmed V and J ends, which lost 3 bases and 8 bases, there was a span of 25 bases. This CDR3 comprises 16 residues. Germline V gene sequence: CDR1 DFQATT, CDR2 SNEGSKA (reference sequence). The CDR3 DNA is TGCAGTGCTAGGGCAACCGGGACTCAGGACGCCGGGGGCTACACCTTC. Translating gives CSARATGTQDAGGYTF.

This chain joins TRBV7-8 and TRBJ1-5; D is ambiguous. Between the trimmed V and J ends, which lost 2 bases and 2 bases, there was a span of 10 bases. Germline V gene sequence: CDR1 SGHVS, CDR2 FQNEAQ. This CDR3 is 15 amino acids long. The DNA of the CDR3 is TGTGCCAGCAGCTTAATGGCGCCGCGCAATCAGCCCCAGCATTTT. Its translation: CASSLMAPRNQPQHF.

The chain employs TRBV12-3 or TRBV12-4 and TRBJ2-2; D not certain. The CDR3 runs 12 residues. Trimming left V 6 bases short and J 5 bases short, with 7 bases between. Here the CDR3 DNA reads TGTGCCAGCAGGAGATTAACCGGGGAGCTGTTTTTT. Its protein product is CASRRLTGELFF.

The rearrangement joins TRBV10-1 to TRBJ2-2; D is unclear. Germline V gives CDR1 WNHNN, CDR2 SYGVQD (reference sequence). The V end lost 3 bases, the J end lost 3 bases, and 8 bases lay between the germline ends. CDR3 length: 14 amino acids. In DNA, the CDR3 is TGCGCCAGCAGTGACCCCGGATACACCGGGGAGCTGTTTTTT. Translation: CASSDPGYTGELFF.

This clonotype was recorded only once. This chain joins TRBV5-1 and TRBJ2-1, with TRBD2 matching over 10 bases. The J segment lost 10 bases and the V segment lost 6 bases, leaving 10 bases of the junction unmatched. Germline CDR1 and CDR2: SGHRS and YFSETQ. The CDR3 consists of 14 residues. The CDR3 DNA sequence: TGCGCCAGCATCGACGGGACTAGCGACCTAGAGCAGTTCTTC. The encoded protein is CASIDGTSDLEQFF.

The chain links TRBV3-1 to TRBJ2-6; no clear D. The germline gives CDR1 LGHDT, CDR2 YNNKEL (reference sequence). The CDR3 runs 13 residues. The germline V and J ends were trimmed by 4 bases and 1 base, with 2 bases remaining between them. The CDR3 sequence: CASSLSGANVLTF. Here the CDR3 DNA reads TGTGCCAGCAGCCTTTCTGGGGCCAACGTCCTGACTTTC.

The chain employs TRBV30 and TRBJ1-2; 8 bases fit TRBD1. Per the germline V gene, CDR1 is GTSNPN and CDR2 is SVGIG (reference sequence). V trimming: 4 bases; J trimming: 6 bases; junction bases outside the gene matches: 7. The CDR3 length is 13 residues. The DNA for the CDR3 is TGTGCCTGGATCTCGGACAGGGAGCATGGCTACACCTTC. It yields the protein CAWISDREHGYTF.

V gene TRBV10-3 combines with J gene TRBJ2-7; 11 bases fit TRBD2. The germline V gene encodes CDR1 ENHRY and CDR2 SYGVKD. V was pared by 4 bases and J by 6 bases, with 20 bases of the junction left unmatched. There are 19 residues in the CDR3. The CDR3 reads CAISAASGTSGGNTCEQYF. The CDR3 DNA is TGTGCCATCAGTGCAGCTTCCGGGACTAGCGGAGGGAATACCTGCGAGCAGTACTTC.

This clonotype was seen a few times. The V gene is TRBV23-1, the J gene TRBJ1-1; D ambiguous. TRBV23-1 is treated as an ORF (open reading frame) with a function not yet certain. This CDR3 has 13 residues. V was pared by 3 bases and J by 1 base, with 6 bases between. This CDR3 reads CASSHTGNTEAFF. The DNA for the CDR3 is TGCGCCAGCAGTCATACGGGGAACACTGAAGCTTTCTTT.

The gene calls are TRBV7-9 and TRBJ1-2; D may be TRBD1 (6 bases). CDR1 and CDR2 from the germline V gene are SEHNR and FQNEAQ (reference sequence). This CDR3 has 14 residues. Between the trimmed V and J ends, which lost 11 bases and 3 bases, there was a span of 19 bases. The CDR3 nucleotides read TGTGCCTCCAACCGGGGGGGCGAAGACTATGGCTACACCTTC. This gives the protein CASNRGGEDYGYTF.

The gene calls are TRBV5-1 and TRBJ2-2; 10 nucleotides agree with TRBD1. The CDR3 length is 15 residues. Germline V CDR1 and CDR2: SGHRS, YFSETQ. V dropped 5 bases and J dropped 8; count of bases not matched to a gene: 9. CDR3 residues: CASRPGQGTSGELFF. The CDR3 DNA follows: TGCGCCAGCAGACCGGGACAGGGGACATCGGGGGAGCTGTTTTTT.

In this sample, this clonotype turned up a few times. The V and J genes are TRBV6-1 and TRBJ2-3, with a tentative D call TRBD2 (6 bases). CDR3 size: 18 residues. Trimming stripped 6 bases from V and 0 bases from J, with 22 bases between. From germline, CDR1 is MNHNS and CDR2 SASEGT. The DNA of the CDR3 is TGTGCCAGCAGGGGGGGTGGGATTAGTACGGATAGCACAGATACGCAGTATTTT. Translating gives CASRGGGISTDSTDTQYF.

The chain links TRBV6-2 or TRBV6-3 to TRBJ1-1, with D possibly matching TRBD1 (5 bases). Trimming pared 11 bases from V and 5 bases from J, leaving 21 bases between. Germline V CDR1 and CDR2: MNHEY, SVGEGT. The CDR3 contains 14 residues. This chain's CDR3 is CAGTRDGYMTEAFF. The CDR3, as DNA: TGTGCCGGCACCAGGGACGGCTATATGACTGAAGCTTTCTTT.

This clonotype was counted a few times. The gene calls are TRBV5-5 and TRBJ1-6; no clear D. Deletions cut 5 bases from V and 8 bases from J, with 17 bases between. Looked up from germline, CDR1 is SGHKS and CDR2 is YYEKEE (reference sequence). The CDR3 is 15 amino acids. For the CDR3, the DNA is TGTGCCAGCAGAGTAGCTCAGGCGATGGATTCACCCCTCCACTTT. This sequence encodes CASRVAQAMDSPLHF.